This TCR beta chain derives from a study of technical replicates of blood from a handful of donors. Some clones are missing from TCRdb's copy, which holds only in-frame ones; the method was immunoSEQ multiplex PCR. The sample includes under 70,000 clones, around 84% of them seen just once. The specimen sequenced was PBMCs. The sequence derives from a human donor in good health. Some clones in this sample may be carry-over from other donors' samples.

CDR3 DNA: TGCAGTGCTAGTTTGCGGGGTACGCAGTATTTT. This encodes CSASLRGTQYF. The gene calls are TRBV20-1 and TRBJ2-3; D may be TRBD2 (6 bases). Germline values: CDR1 DFQATT, CDR2 SNEGSKA (reference sequence). This CDR3 has 11 residues. The V end lost 3 bases, the J end lost 8 bases, and 9 bases lay between the germline ends.